This T cell receptor (beta chain) was obtained from a study of CD8 T cells in Susac syndrome. The RNA, about 0.45 to 1 ug, was put through reverse transcription using random hexamers. TCRdb processed the immunoSEQ multiplex PCR reads anew with MiXCR; each CDR3 protein has one entry. Found here are 150,000 to 200,000 distinct CDR3 sequences, roughly 95% of them singletons; the top ten hold approximately 0.094%. CDR3 length: 11 amino acids. The ends were cut back, 9 bases at V and 3 bases at J, with 8 bases in the middle. CDR1 LNHDA and CDR2 SQIVND come from the germline V gene (reference sequence). This sequence was found in a human donor with multiple sclerosis. The V and J genes are TRBV19 and TRBJ1-2, with D maybe TRBD1 (5 bases). The sequenced sample consisted of CD4+ T cells from PBMCs. The CDR3 loop is CASRQYYGYTF. The CDR3 DNA reads TGTGCCAGCCGACAGTACTATGGCTACACCTTC.